This TCR beta chain was found in a study of CD8 T cells in ankylosing spondylitis. The study's findings and limits: Seemingly characteristic of ankylosing spondylitis blood was a TCR beta motif consisting of about 8 highly homologous variants.

About this clonotype: Its antigen remains unknown.

With molecular barcodes, quantitative 5'-RACE was used to make the TCR beta libraries. MiXCR, applied by TCRdb to the 5' RACE reads, yields one record per CDR3 protein. The table has over 30,000 distinct CDR3 sequences, 16% seen once; the top ten hold roughly 45%. The ends lost 2 bases at V and 5 bases at J; junction bases unmatched: 5. Germline V lookup: CDR1 MNHEY, CDR2 SVGEGT. The CDR3 spans 16 residues. The sequence derives from a male donor with ankylosing spondylitis or in good health (not recorded which). The material sequenced was blood. V gene TRBV6-2 or TRBV6-3 combines with J gene TRBJ2-2; 10 bases agree with TRBD2. The CDR3 nucleotides read TGTGCCAGCAGTTACGGGCTAGCGGGAGTAACCGGGGAGCTGTTTTTT. As protein: CASSYGLAGVTGELFF.